The 29 T cell receptor beta chains listed next were all sequenced from one sample in a study of blood T cell repertoires in COVID-19. The data were produced by immunoSEQ multiplex PCR, yet TCRdb's version contains in-frame clones alone and is incomplete. The table has about 260,000 clones, less than 90% seen once. Sample: peripheral blood. Receptors were obtained from a woman aged 40-49 years who had recovered from COVID-19.

This chain links TRBV18 with TRBJ1-2; D not resolved. Trimming removed 8 bases at V and 5 bases at J, with 18 bases between. Germline V gene lookup returns CDR1 KGHSH and CDR2 LQKENI. CDR3 length: 14 residues. The CDR3 loop reads CASLISGAPYGYTF. Written as DNA, the CDR3 is TGTGCCAGCCTAATTTCAGGTGCCCCTTATGGCTACACCTTC.

The chain joins TRBV9 to TRBJ2-7; D possibly corresponds to TRBD2 (5 bases). The CDR3 covers 14 residues. V lost 0 bases and J 0 bases, leaving 7 bases between the germline ends. Germline loops: CDR1 SGDLS, CDR2 YYNGEE. The CDR3 region is CASSVGGHSYEQYF. For the CDR3, the DNA is TGTGCCAGCAGCGTAGGAGGGCACTCCTACGAGCAGTACTTC.

This clone was recorded only once. This chain joins TRBV2 and TRBJ1-1; a weak D match, TRBD1 (6 bases). CDR3 length: 13 residues. V gave up 7 bases and J gave up 1 base, with 10 bases separating them. The germline V gene encodes CDR1 SNHLY and CDR2 FYNNEI. The CDR3 protein is CASTQGGNTEAFF. CDR3 in DNA: TGTGCCAGCACCCAAGGGGGGAACACTGAAGCTTTCTTT.

The CDR3 is CASSESQGTEAFF. For the CDR3, the DNA is TGCGCCAGCAGTGAGTCCCAGGGGACTGAAGCTTTCTTT. This chain uses TRBV10-1 with TRBJ1-1, with D perhaps TRBD1 (6 bases). Trimming shortened V by 0 bases and J by 5 bases, and 7 bases separated the two germline ends. Germline CDR1 WNHNN, CDR2 SYGVQD (reference sequence). The CDR3 covers 13 residues.

The rearrangement joins TRBV6-6 to TRBJ1-5; D perhaps matches TRBD1 (6 bases). Germline values: CDR1 MNHNY, CDR2 SVGAGI (reference sequence). CDR3 length equals 15 residues. V was pared by 6 bases and J by 1 base, with 13 bases between. The CDR3 nucleotides read TGTGCCAGCAGCCTTGTACAGGGCAGCAATCAGCCCCAGCATTTT. Translating it yields CASSLVQGSNQPQHF.

The sample holds one count of this clone. CDR3: CASRVSQGVVSPLHF. The CDR3 DNA follows: TGTGCCAGCAGAGTCTCACAGGGGGTAGTTTCACCCCTCCACTTT. V and J are TRBV2 and TRBJ1-6; 8 nucleotides align to TRBD1. CDR1 and CDR2 from the germline V gene are SNHLY and FYNNEI. This CDR3 has 15 residues. The junction had 10 bases not matched to a gene; V was cut back by 6 bases and J by 9 bases.

This clone was seen just once. V and J are TRBV27 and TRBJ1-6; D ambiguous. Germline-derived CDR1 and CDR2 are MNHEY and SMNVEV (reference sequence). V was clipped by 7 bases and J by 0 bases, with 13 bases between them. This CDR3 region has 16 residues. CDR3 region: CASMPFSSSYNSPLHF. CDR3 DNA sequence: TGTGCCAGCATGCCTTTTTCGAGCTCCTATAATTCACCCCTCCACTTT.

The V gene is TRBV4-1, the J gene TRBJ1-4, with TRBD1 as a possible D gene (5 bases). Between the trimmed V and J ends, which lost 4 bases and 6 bases, there was a span of 18 bases. The CDR3 consists of 16 residues. Germline V gives CDR1 MGHRA, CDR2 YSYEKL. As DNA, the CDR3 is TGCGCCAGCAGCCCAGTGGGGCGTAATGGCTATGAAAAACTGTTTTTT. Protein: CASSPVGRNGYEKLFF.

The CDR3 spells CASSPLPTTYEQYF. CDR3 nucleotide sequence: TGTGCCAGCAGCCCCCTACCTACTACCTACGAGCAGTACTTC. The rearrangement uses TRBV13 and TRBJ2-7; D remains unclear. Germline assignment: CDR1 PRHDT and CDR2 FYEKMQ (reference sequence). This CDR3 contains 14 residues. The V gene lost 5 bases and the J gene lost 2 bases, with 13 bases spanning the gap.

This sequence joins TRBV6-5 and TRBJ1-2; D is unclear. The germline V gene has CDR1 MNHEY and CDR2 SVGAGI. V lost 5 bases, J lost 4 bases, and 14 bases lay in between. The CDR3 covers 14 residues. CDR3 residues: CASSLPLEGYGYTF. For the CDR3, the DNA is TGTGCCAGCAGTCTCCCATTGGAGGGCTATGGCTACACCTTC.

This clone came up a few times. The chain combines TRBV29-1 with TRBJ1-1; 8 nucleotides line up with TRBD1. Germline V lookup: CDR1 SQVTM, CDR2 ANQGSEA. V dropped 4 bases and J dropped 2; count of bases not matched to a gene: 6. The CDR3 runs 14 residues. In nucleotides, the CDR3 is TGCAGCGTTGCCCCGGGACAGGCAAACACTGAAGCTTTCTTT. Translated: CSVAPGQANTEAFF. The entire variable domain, with the rest obtained from reference TRBV29-1 and TRBJ1-1, is as follows: SAVISQKPSRDICQRGTSLTIQCQVDSQVTMMFWYRQQPGQSLTLIATANQGSEATYESGFVIDKFPISRPNLTFSTLTVSNMSPEDSSIYLCSVAPGQANTEAFFGQGTRLTVV.

This clone was counted once. The genes are TRBV2 and TRBJ1-1, with 7 bases aligning to TRBD1. The CDR3 runs to 16 residues. V lost 0 bases and J lost 3; bases outside the gene matches: 7. The germline CDR1 and CDR2 sequences are SNHLY and FYNNEI. This CDR3 is CASSEAGEGAHTEAFF. CDR3 nucleotides: TGTGCCAGCAGTGAAGCGGGTGAGGGGGCACACACTGAAGCTTTCTTT.

This rearrangement joins TRBV9 to TRBJ1-3; maybe TRBD1 (6 bases). The CDR3 consists of 16 residues. The germline gives CDR1 SGDLS, CDR2 YYNGEE. V lost 3 bases, J lost 4 bases, and 17 bases lay in between. The CDR3 protein is CASSANLQGPGNTIYF. The CDR3 nucleotides read TGTGCCAGCAGCGCCAACCTACAGGGCCCGGGAAACACCATATATTTT.

The chain has TRBV3-1 (or the pseudogene TRBV3-2) and TRBJ2-6; 10 positions match TRBD2. The CDR3 is 17 amino acids. The germline V gene encodes CDR1 LGHDT and CDR2 YNNKEL (reference sequence). The J segment lost 0 bases and the V segment lost 5 bases, leaving 4 bases of the junction unmatched. This chain's CDR3 is CASSYSSGGSGANVLTF. CDR3 in DNA: TGTGCCAGCAGCTACTCTAGCGGGGGCTCTGGGGCCAACGTCCTGACTTTC.

Comments on this clone: The same CDR3 arises from other DNA sequences in this sample as well. The V gene is TRBV9, the J gene TRBJ2-1; 7 bases are a match to TRBD1. Germline V lookup: CDR1 SGDLS, CDR2 YYNGEE. The CDR3 has 15 residues. V trimming: 0 bases; J trimming: 2 bases; junction bases outside the gene matches: 2. CDR3 in DNA: TGTGCCAGCAGCGTAGGAGGGGGCCCCTACAATGAGCAGTTCTTC. This encodes CASSVGGGPYNEQFF.

The chain carries TRBV3-1 (or the pseudogene TRBV3-2) and TRBJ2-7, with D maybe TRBD1 (6 bases). The CDR3 extends over 18 amino acids. V was cut by 0 bases and J by 5 bases, with 23 bases left in between. Germline V gives CDR1 LGHDT, CDR2 YNNKEL (reference sequence). The CDR3 DNA reads as TGTGCCAGCAGCCAAGAATTGGTGGGCAGGGGCCCGCGAGACGAGCAGTACTTC. Amino acids: CASSQELVGRGPRDEQYF.

This chain joins TRBV12-3 or TRBV12-4 and TRBJ1-2; no clear D. Trimming pared 3 bases from V and 8 bases from J, leaving 13 bases between. There are 13 residues in the CDR3. Here the CDR3 reads CASSLREAGGYTF. As DNA, the CDR3 is TGTGCCAGCAGTTTGAGGGAGGCGGGCGGCTACACCTTC.

V is TRBV30 and J is TRBJ1-2, with unresolved D. Germline V gives CDR1 GTSNPN, CDR2 SVGIG (reference sequence). Deletions cut 2 bases from V and 0 bases from J, with 13 bases between. The CDR3 covers 15 residues. The CDR3 loop reads CAWSRVTSANYGYTF. The CDR3 DNA is TGTGCCTGGAGTCGAGTGACATCCGCTAACTATGGCTACACCTTC.

The gene calls are TRBV7-9 and TRBJ1-6, with 8 bases lining up with TRBD1. CDR1 is SEHNR, CDR2 FQNEAQ, per germline (reference sequence). The CDR3 has 14 amino acids. With V trimmed by 2 bases and J by 10 bases, 4 bases remained unmatched. This chain's CDR3 is CASSLQGAKSPLHF. DNA for the CDR3: TGTGCCAGCAGCTTACAGGGGGCGAAATCACCCCTCCACTTT.

The chain carries TRBV9 and TRBJ1-1; TRBD1 agrees at 12 bases. The CDR3 extends over 16 amino acids. Trimming took 2 bases from V and 4 from J; bases not matched to a gene: 6. Germline CDR1 and CDR2: SGDLS and YYNGEE. In DNA form, the CDR3 reads TGTGCCAGCAGCGTTGGGACAGGGGGCTTCGGCACTGAAGCTTTCTTT. It specifies CASSVGTGGFGTEAFF. Full variable domain (rest looked up from reference TRBV9 and TRBJ1-1): DSGVTQTPKHLITATGQRVTLRCSPRSGDLSVYWYQQSLDQGLQFLIQYYNGEERAKGNILERFSAQQFPDLHSELNLSSLELGDSALYFCASSVGTGGFGTEAFFGQGTRLTVV.

The V call is TRBV6-5, the J call TRBJ1-1; tentative D call: TRBD1 (5 bases). Trimming left V 7 bases short and J 2 bases short, with 17 bases between. The CDR3 is 15 amino acids. Germline V gene sequence: CDR1 MNHEY, CDR2 SVGAGI. For the CDR3, the DNA is TGTGCCAGCATTAACCTTCCCGGGGGTAACACTGAAGCTTTCTTT. It is translated as CASINLPGGNTEAFF.

This clone turned up a few times. The V call is TRBV28, the J call TRBJ2-3, with D maybe TRBD2 (6 bases). Trimming took 3 bases from V and 4 from J, leaving 11 bases between them. Looked up from germline, CDR1 is MDHEN and CDR2 is SYDVKM. This CDR3 comprises 14 residues. The CDR3 here is CASSLNLASDTQYF. CDR3 nucleotide sequence: TGTGCCAGCAGTTTGAATCTAGCGTCAGATACGCAGTATTTT.

The chain employs TRBV6-5 and TRBJ2-2; TRBD1 aligns across 9 bases. V lost 4 bases and J lost 4; bases outside the gene matches: 7. CDR1 MNHEY and CDR2 SVGAGI come from the germline V gene. CDR3 length: 16 amino acids. CDR3 coding DNA: TGTGCCAGCAGTTCCGGGACAGGGTTTCGCACCGGGGAGCTGTTTTTT. This encodes CASSSGTGFRTGELFF.

This clone was counted between two and nine times. The genes are TRBV6-5 and TRBJ2-7; D may be TRBD2 (5 bases). This CDR3 has 15 residues. Trimming took off 3 bases at V and 6 bases at J, with 18 bases between the two ends. Germline V lookup: CDR1 MNHEY, CDR2 SVGAGI. The CDR3 reads CASSYSTGNPGEQYF. The CDR3 DNA reads as TGTGCCAGCAGTTATTCGACCGGGAACCCCGGCGAGCAGTACTTC.

Comments on this clone: This same CDR3 is encoded by further DNA sequences in the sample. This chain links TRBV7-9 with TRBJ1-2; D unclear. This CDR3 contains 14 residues. The germline V gene has CDR1 SEHNR and CDR2 FQNEAQ (reference sequence). V was pared by 1 base and J by 0 bases, with 6 bases between. The CDR3 DNA follows: TGTGCCAGCAGCTTAGGACAAACTAACTATGGCTACACCTTC. Amino acid sequence: CASSLGQTNYGYTF.

The V gene is TRBV28, the J gene TRBJ2-3; TRBD2 agrees at 7 bases. From germline, CDR1 is MDHEN and CDR2 SYDVKM. Trimming cost V 2 bases and J 1 base; bases outside gene matches: 3. The CDR3 totals 15 residues. CDR3 in amino acids: CASSLRGGGTDTQYF. The CDR3 DNA is TGTGCCAGCAGTTTAAGGGGAGGGGGCACAGATACGCAGTATTTT.

The rearrangement uses TRBV6-5 and TRBJ1-6, with a weak D call TRBD1 (6 bases). V lost 9 bases, J lost 3 bases, and 12 bases lay in between. The V gene's germline CDR1 is MNHEY and CDR2 SVGAGI. CDR3 length: 14 residues. The CDR3: CASLSRGYNSPLHF. In nucleotides, the CDR3 is TGTGCCAGTCTATCCAGGGGCTATAATTCACCCCTCCACTTT.

There are a few counts of this clone. The chain joins TRBV3-1 (or the pseudogene TRBV3-2) to TRBJ2-7, with D maybe TRBD2 (6 bases). CDR3 length: 12 residues. Deletions cut 5 bases from V and 2 bases from J, with 7 bases between. Germline lookup yields CDR1 LGHDT and CDR2 YNNKEL (reference sequence). CDR3 in amino acids: CASSGTAYEQYF. The CDR3 DNA reads as TGTGCCAGCAGCGGGACTGCCTACGAGCAGTACTTC.

The chain uses TRBV28 and TRBJ1-2, with 7 positions matching TRBD1. V shed 6 bases and J 3 bases; nucleotides not matched to a gene: 7. CDR3 length equals 14 residues. Germline CDR1 MDHEN, CDR2 SYDVKM. The CDR3 bases are TGTGCCAGCAGCCTTGGGACAGCCTACTATGGCTACACCTTC. Translation gives CASSLGTAYYGYTF.